These 32 T cell receptor beta chains share one sample of origin, sequenced in a study of T cells in women clearing cervical HPV infection. Profiled with immunoSEQ multiplex PCR; TCRdb holds only in-frame clones, not every one. The repertoire table contains roughly 45,000 clones. Sequenced material: blood buffy coat. The source is a woman aged 18 to 75 with a cervical HPV16 infection that either progressed to CIN3+ or cleared (not recorded which).

As to this clone: The observed sequence ends 3 residues before the CDR3 terminus, with the missing tail filled in from the germline J gene. The chain uses TRBV20-1 and TRBJ2-3, with a possible D match to TRBD2 (6 bases). This CDR3 region has 14 residues. Germline V gene sequence: CDR1 DFQATT, CDR2 SNEGSKA (reference sequence). V dropped 0 bases and J dropped 6 bases, with 13 bases sitting between them. Partial CDR3 DNA: TGCAGTGCTAGAGAGGGCGGGGCGTGGGATACG. Protein product: CSAREGGAWDT. The entire CDR3 protein reads CSAREGGAWDTQYF.

Note on this clone: The sequence runs out 3 residues before the end of the CDR3; the remainder is reconstructed from the germline J gene. The chain recombines TRBV6-1 with TRBJ2-2, with 12 bases aligning to TRBD2. Germline CDR1 is MNHNS and CDR2 is SASEGT. The trim removed 4 bases at V and 10 bases at J, leaving 7 bases unmatched. This CDR3 spans 15 amino acids. Incomplete CDR3 DNA: TGTGCCAGCAGTGTAACTAGCGGGGGGCCGGAGGAG. Translated: CASSVTSGGPEE. The entire CDR3 sequence reads CASSVTSGGPEELFF.

For this clone: The sequenced fragment ends 3 residues before the CDR3 boundary, so the rest is inferred from the germline J gene. This chain connects TRBV5-1 to TRBJ1-1; TRBD1 agrees at 8 bases. This CDR3 is 16 amino acids long. Germline V CDR1 and CDR2: SGHRS, YFSETQ. Germline trimming cut 4 bases from V and 2 bases from J; bases unmatched to any gene: 10. CDR3 protein: CASSTTGQGRNTEAFF. CDR3 DNA (partial): TGCGCCAGCAGCACCACCGGACAGGGACGAAACACTGAA.

A remark on this clone: The read finishes 3 residues shy of the CDR3 end, and the germline J gene is used to complete it. The chain carries TRBV24-1 and TRBJ2-2, with 9 bases identical to TRBD1. The CDR3 contains 17 residues. Germline V lookup: CDR1 KGHDR, CDR2 SFDVKD. Germline trimming cut 7 bases from V and 6 bases from J; bases unmatched to any gene: 14. The sequenced CDR3 bases are TGTGCCACCAGCCCCGGCTTCGGGACAGGGTATGCCGGGGAG. Translated: CATSPGFGTGYAGE. In full, the CDR3 is CATSPGFGTGYAGELFF.

With respect to this clone: The read ends 3 residues early relative to the CDR3; the germline J gene fills the gap. J is TRBJ1-2 and V is TRBV7-9; D gene unclear. CDR3 length: 12 residues. Germline CDR1 SEHNR, CDR2 FQNEAQ (reference sequence). CDR3 protein: CASSNYADTYTF. The sequenced part of the CDR3 DNA is TGTGCCAGCAGCAACTACGCAGATACC.

As concerns this clone: Coverage ceases 3 residues before the CDR3 finishes, and the germline J gene fills in the end. The chain combines TRBV28 with TRBJ2-7; D unresolved. The CDR3 is 14 amino acids. Germline V CDR1 and CDR2: MDHEN, SYDVKM. Trimming took off 5 bases at V and 2 bases at J, with 13 bases between the two ends. The CDR3 sequence is CASSPPQLPYEQYF. The CDR3 bases that were read are TGTGCCAGCAGTCCCCCACAGTTACCCTACGAG.

As concerns this clone: Read coverage stops 3 residues before the CDR3 terminus; the germline J gene supplies the remainder. V is TRBV6-1 and J is TRBJ2-3, with TRBD2 matching over 11 bases. Germline CDR1 MNHNS, CDR2 SASEGT. CDR3 length: 15 residues. The V and J ends lost 4 bases and 4 bases, in that order; junction bases with no gene match: 4. The covered CDR3 bases are TGTGCCAGCAGTGCACTAGCGGGGGAGGCAGATACG. Its translation: CASSALAGEADT. In full, the CDR3 reads CASSALAGEADTQYF.

Remarks on this clone: Sequencing ends 3 residues short of the CDR3 end; the germline J gene provides the rest. Different DNA sequences within this sample yield the same CDR3. This chain connects TRBV2 to TRBJ1-3; 7 positions agree with TRBD1. V gave up 8 bases and J gave up 5 bases; unmatched junction bases: 12. CDR3 size: 15 residues. The V gene's germline CDR1 is SNHLY and CDR2 FYNNEI. The DNA read from the CDR3 is TGTGCCAGCGCCCCCCCCGGGACAGACAGAAACACC. Translating it yields CASAPPGTDRNT. The whole CDR3 reads CASAPPGTDRNTIYF.

Regarding this clone: The read ends 3 residues early relative to the CDR3; the germline J gene fills the gap. This chain uses TRBV7-6 with TRBJ2-3; D is perhaps TRBD2 (7 bases). CDR1 SGHVS and CDR2 FNYEAQ come from the germline V gene. V lost 4 bases and J 6 bases, leaving 23 bases between the germline ends. CDR3 length: 17 amino acids. CDR3 DNA, as far as it was read: TGTGCCAGCAGCTCCGGGGTAGGAGGGGGGGCCTTCGATACG. This gives the protein CASSSGVGGGAFDT. In full, the CDR3 reads CASSSGVGGGAFDTQYF. The full variable domain, its missing parts supplied by reference TRBV7-6 and TRBJ2-3, is GAGVSQSPRYKVTKRGQDVALRCDPISGHVSLYWYRQALGQGPEFLTYFNYEAQQDKSGLPNDRFSAERPEGSISTLTIQRTEQRDSAMYRCASSSGVGGGAFDTQYFGPGTRLTVL.

Comment on this clone: The CDR3 extends 3 residues past the end of the read, so its final part is completed from the germline J gene. This chain links TRBV5-6 with TRBJ2-5, with TRBD2 matching 10 bases. Germline V lookup: CDR1 SGHDT, CDR2 YYEEEE. This CDR3 has 15 amino acids. V was clipped by 4 bases and J by 1 base; unmatched bases: 4. The CDR3 sequence is CASSQPSGGQETQYF. The CDR3 bases that were read are TGTGCCAGCAGCCAACCTAGCGGGGGCCAAGAGACC.

A note on this clone: The read ends 3 residues early relative to the CDR3; the germline J gene fills the gap. The chain employs TRBV7-9 and TRBJ2-5; weak D call: TRBD2 (5 bases). The CDR3 runs 12 residues. The germline V gene encodes CDR1 SEHNR and CDR2 FQNEAQ (reference sequence). Trimming removed 5 bases at V and 5 bases at J, with 9 bases between. The covered CDR3 bases are TGTGCCAGCAGCGCTAGCTTGGAGACC. Protein: CASSASLET. The whole CDR3 reads CASSASLETQYF.

On this clone itself: The CDR3 extends 3 residues past the end of the read, so its final part is completed from the germline J gene. The chain is built from TRBV9 and TRBJ1-1; the D gene is possibly TRBD1 (6 bases). With 4 bases removed from V and 1 base from J, the gap between germline ends came to 14 bases. The CDR3 has 15 amino acids. From germline, CDR1 is SGDLS and CDR2 YYNGEE. The sequenced part of the CDR3 DNA is TGTGCCAGCAGCCAAGGGGGACGGTCGAACACTGAA. Encoded protein: CASSQGGRSNTE. The entire CDR3 is CASSQGGRSNTEAFF.

Concerning this clone: Sequencing ends 3 residues short of the CDR3 end; the germline J gene provides the rest. The chain is built from TRBV7-8 and TRBJ2-5; TRBD1 matches at 8 bases. CDR1 SGHVS and CDR2 FQNEAQ come from the germline V gene. The J segment lost 3 bases and the V segment lost 6 bases, leaving 3 bases of the junction unmatched. The CDR3 loop spans 13 amino acids. This CDR3 reads CASRGTGEETQYF. The covered CDR3 bases are TGTGCCAGCAGGGGGACAGGCGAAGAGACC.

The part of the CDR3 DNA that was read is TGTGCCAGCAGCTTAGATCGTGGAGGGGCAGATACG. Translation: CASSLDRGGADT. The whole CDR3 sequence is CASSLDRGGADTQYF. The chain couples TRBV11-2 to TRBJ2-3; a weak D match, TRBD2 (6 bases). Sequencing ends 3 residues short of the CDR3 end; the germline J gene provides the rest. CDR3 length equals 15 residues. Germline V gene data show CDR1 as SGHAT and CDR2 as FQNNGV. V lost 0 bases and J lost 4, with 11 bases in between. Drawing the rest from reference TRBV11-2 and TRBJ2-3, the complete variable domain is EAGVAQSPRYKIIEKRQSVAFWCNPISGHATLYWYQQILGQGPKLLIQFQNNGVVDDSQLPKDRFSAERLKGVDSTLKIQPAKLEDSAVYLCASSLDRGGADTQYFGPGTRLTVL.

The CDR3 region is CASSWGGSVNYGYTF. The DNA read from the CDR3 is TGTGCCAGCAGCTGGGGGGGGTCTGTCAACTATGGC. The chain combines TRBV5-6 with TRBJ1-2; TRBD1 is a possible D gene (5 bases). The missing CDR3 end, 3 residues past where the read stops, is filled in from the germline J gene. The CDR3 sequence is 15 residues long. V lost 3 bases and J lost 2, with 14 bases in between. In germline, CDR1 is SGHDT, CDR2 YYEEEE.

Concerning this clone: The CDR3 is cut off 3 residues early in the read; its end comes from the germline J gene. The chain is built from TRBV2 and TRBJ1-2, with 9 bases that match TRBD1. The germline V gene has CDR1 SNHLY and CDR2 FYNNEI. J lost 6 bases, V lost 8 bases, and 7 bases had no gene match. The CDR3 spans 13 residues. The DNA read from the CDR3 is TGTGCCAGCGGGTCGGGACAGGGACATGGC. Protein: CASGSGQGHG. The entire CDR3 protein is CASGSGQGHGYTF. Full variable domain (outside the CDR3, taken from reference TRBV2 and TRBJ1-2): EPEVTQTPSHQVTQMGQEVILRCVPISNHLYFYWYRQILGQKVEFLVSFYNNEISEKSEIFDDQFSVERPDGSNFTLKIRSTKLEDSAMYFCASGSGQGHGYTFGSGTRLTVV.

A note on this clone: The read terminates 3 residues ahead of where the CDR3 ends, so the germline J gene completes it. This sequence joins TRBV2 and TRBJ1-3; D is undetermined. There are 15 residues in the CDR3. Deletions cut 5 bases from V and 0 bases from J, with 11 bases between. Germline V gene sequence: CDR1 SNHLY, CDR2 FYNNEI. The CDR3 loop is CASSSDTSSGNTIYF. Incomplete CDR3 DNA: TGTGCCAGCAGTTCTGACACGAGCTCTGGAAACACC.

This clone is deemed medium-sized by its frequency. The read comes to an end 3 residues before the CDR3 does, leaving the germline J gene to fill in the end. This chain links TRBV2 with TRBJ2-1; D is unclear. V dropped 3 bases and J dropped 8 bases, with 5 bases sitting between them. The length of the CDR3 is 11 residues. Germline values: CDR1 SNHLY, CDR2 FYNNEI. This CDR3 is CASSDFDEQFF. Partial CDR3 DNA: TGTGCCAGCAGTGATTTCGATGAG.

Regarding this clone: The CDR3 is cut off 3 residues early in the read; its end comes from the germline J gene. J is TRBJ1-6 and V is TRBV5-1; the D gene is possibly TRBD1 (6 bases). Germline assignment: CDR1 SGHRS and CDR2 YFSETQ. The V gene lost 6 bases and the J gene lost 5 bases, with 12 bases spanning the gap. The CDR3 spans 14 residues. CDR3 bases read: TGCGCCAGCATCCACAGGGCGGATAATTCACCC. Its translation is CASIHRADNSP. The CDR3 in its entirety is CASIHRADNSPLHF.

With respect to this clone: The sequenced fragment ends 3 residues before the CDR3 boundary, so the rest is inferred from the germline J gene. This chain links TRBV18 with TRBJ1-2, with D perhaps matching TRBD1 (6 bases). Germline V gene sequence: CDR1 KGHSH, CDR2 LQKENI. This CDR3 has 18 residues. Partial CDR3 DNA: TGTGCCAGCTCACCCGAAAGGGTAGCGGGGGGGCACGAAAACATC. Translation gives CASSPERVAGGHENI. The CDR3 in its entirety is CASSPERVAGGHENIYTF.

Turning to this clone: With the read ending 3 residues before the CDR3 end, the germline J gene is used to fill in that end. The chain recombines TRBV14 with TRBJ2-3; unclear D gene. CDR1 is SGHDN and CDR2 is FVKESK in the germline V gene. The CDR3 length is 17 residues. CDR3 in amino acids: CASSQEESFRHRETQYF. The sequenced part of the CDR3 DNA is TGTGCCAGCAGCCAAGAAGAGTCTTTTCGACACCGAGAGACG.

Points on this clone: The CDR3 end lies 3 residues beyond the end of the read and is filled in from the germline J gene. The chain combines TRBV5-1 with TRBJ2-7; maybe TRBD1 (5 bases). The length of the CDR3 is 11 residues. Germline CDR1 reads SGHRS; CDR2 reads YFSETQ. The V end lost 5 bases, the J end lost 4 bases, and 7 bases lay between the germline ends. The CDR3 sequence: CASSDSYEQYF. The covered CDR3 bases are TGCGCCAGCAGTGACAGTTACGAG.

Points on this clone: The sequence runs out 3 residues before the end of the CDR3; the remainder is reconstructed from the germline J gene. V gene TRBV9 combines with J gene TRBJ2-3; TRBD2 matches at 8 bases. The CDR3 spans 15 residues. Germline CDR1 SGDLS, CDR2 YYNGEE. The CDR3 bases that were read are TGTGCCAGCAGCGTAGCGGGGGGGGACCAAGAGACG. As protein: CASSVAGGDQET. The CDR3 as a whole reads CASSVAGGDQETQYF.

About this clone itself: Coverage ceases 3 residues before the CDR3 finishes, and the germline J gene fills in the end. J is TRBJ1-5 and V is TRBV19; D call uncertain. Trimming shortened V by 0 bases and J by 4 bases, and 13 bases separated the two germline ends. CDR1 is LNHDA and CDR2 is SQIVND in the germline V gene (reference sequence). The CDR3 extends over 16 amino acids. The CDR3 region is CASSIDQGFRNQPQHF. The CDR3 DNA, read in part, is TGTGCCAGTAGTATAGATCAAGGGTTCCGTAATCAGCCC.

Points on this clone: Read sequence stops 3 residues before the CDR3 end, and the germline J gene provides the missing end. This sequence joins TRBV5-1 and TRBJ2-3, with TRBD2 as a possible D gene (6 bases). Trimming cost V 6 bases and J 6 bases, with 8 bases left between them. CDR3 size: 11 residues. Germline lookup yields CDR1 SGHRS and CDR2 YFSETQ. CDR3 DNA, as far as it was read: TGCGCCAGCACCCGGGGGGATACG. Translation: CASTRGDT. The whole CDR3 is CASTRGDTQYF.

CDR3 bases read: TGCAGTGCTAGAGATCGAACCGGGACACCTTTGGGCACTGAA. Translated: CSARDRTGTPLGTE. In full, the CDR3 is CSARDRTGTPLGTEAFF. The chain recombines TRBV20-1 with TRBJ1-1, with a possible D match to TRBD1 (6 bases). The read gets to within 3 residues of the CDR3 end, and the germline J gene fills in the rest. Germline lookup yields CDR1 DFQATT and CDR2 SNEGSKA (reference sequence). The ends were cut back, 0 bases at V and 4 bases at J, with 21 bases in the middle. The CDR3 has 17 amino acids.

Worth noting for this clone: The CDR3 is cut off 3 residues early in the read; its end comes from the germline J gene. The chain carries TRBV20-1 and TRBJ2-3; D unresolved. Trimming pared 6 bases from V and 8 bases from J, leaving 12 bases between. Looked up from germline, CDR1 is DFQATT and CDR2 is SNEGSKA (reference sequence). CDR3 length: 11 residues. The part of the CDR3 DNA that was read is TGCAGTGCCCGGATCTCGGGTACG. Amino acid sequence: CSARISGT. The whole CDR3 reads CSARISGTQYF.

Comment on this clone: The sequenced fragment ends 3 residues before the CDR3 boundary, so the rest is inferred from the germline J gene. This chain joins TRBV20-1 and TRBJ2-5, with TRBD2 as a possible D gene (6 bases). The CDR3 runs to 16 residues. Trimming cost V 1 base and J 0 bases, with 15 bases left between them. CDR1 and CDR2 (germline): DFQATT, SNEGSKA (reference sequence). CDR3 bases read: TGCAGTGCTAGAGGACGAGCGGGCCCATACCAAGAGACC. Translating gives CSARGRAGPYQET. The full CDR3 is CSARGRAGPYQETQYF.

CDR3 sequence reads: CASSLWTGDKAFF. The CDR3 bases that were read are TGCGCCAGCAGCCTCTGGACAGGGGATAAA. This rearrangement joins TRBV5-1 to TRBJ1-1; TRBD1 aligns across 9 bases. From the germline J gene comes the end of the CDR3, since the read stops 3 residues before it. In germline, CDR1 is SGHRS, CDR2 YFSETQ. CDR3 size: 13 residues. Supplemented by reference TRBV5-1 and TRBJ1-1, the full variable domain reads KAGVTQTPRYLIKTRGQQVTLSCSPISGHRSVSWYQQTPGQGLQFLFEYFSETQRNKGNFPGRFSGRQFSNSRSEMNVSTLELGDSALYLCASSLWTGDKAFFGQGTRLTVV.

To note about this clone: The read terminates 3 residues before the CDR3 end, so the remaining end is supplied by the germline J gene. The rearrangement joins TRBV7-2 to TRBJ1-5; no clear D. V lost 2 bases and J lost 4, with 9 bases in between. The CDR3 length is 14 residues. CDR1 and CDR2 from the germline V gene are SGHTA and FQGNSA. Incomplete CDR3 DNA: TGTGCCAGCAGCTTACACAGCTCAAATCAGCCC. The encoded protein is CASSLHSSNQP. The entire CDR3 reads CASSLHSSNQPQHF. Variable domain in full (rest from reference TRBV7-2 and TRBJ1-5): GAGVSQSPSNKVTEKGKDVELRCDPISGHTALYWYRQSLGQGLEFLIYFQGNSAPDKSGLPSDRFSAERTGGSVSTLTIQRTQQEDSAVYLCASSLHSSNQPQHFGDGTRLSIL.

Remarks on this clone: With the read ending 3 residues before the CDR3 end, the germline J gene is used to fill in that end. The chain is built from TRBV19 and TRBJ2-3; 10 nucleotides align to TRBD2. This CDR3 contains 17 residues. Germline CDR1 reads LNHDA; CDR2 reads SQIVND (reference sequence). CDR3 DNA, as far as it was read: TGTGCCAGTAGTATTGGAGGGGCTAGCGGGGGACGGGAGACG. This codes for CASSIGGASGGRET. The whole CDR3 protein is CASSIGGASGGRETQYF.

Comment on this clone: The read ends 3 residues shy of where the CDR3 ends; the end is completed using the germline J gene. The rearrangement joins TRBV7-9 to TRBJ2-3, with D possibly matching TRBD2 (5 bases). There are 13 residues in the CDR3. Germline V gene lookup returns CDR1 SEHNR and CDR2 FQNEAQ (reference sequence). V was pared by 5 bases and J by 5 bases, with 11 bases between. CDR3 sequence reads: CASSPWTRDTQYF. The part of the CDR3 DNA that was read is TGTGCCAGCAGCCCATGGACTCGAGATACG.